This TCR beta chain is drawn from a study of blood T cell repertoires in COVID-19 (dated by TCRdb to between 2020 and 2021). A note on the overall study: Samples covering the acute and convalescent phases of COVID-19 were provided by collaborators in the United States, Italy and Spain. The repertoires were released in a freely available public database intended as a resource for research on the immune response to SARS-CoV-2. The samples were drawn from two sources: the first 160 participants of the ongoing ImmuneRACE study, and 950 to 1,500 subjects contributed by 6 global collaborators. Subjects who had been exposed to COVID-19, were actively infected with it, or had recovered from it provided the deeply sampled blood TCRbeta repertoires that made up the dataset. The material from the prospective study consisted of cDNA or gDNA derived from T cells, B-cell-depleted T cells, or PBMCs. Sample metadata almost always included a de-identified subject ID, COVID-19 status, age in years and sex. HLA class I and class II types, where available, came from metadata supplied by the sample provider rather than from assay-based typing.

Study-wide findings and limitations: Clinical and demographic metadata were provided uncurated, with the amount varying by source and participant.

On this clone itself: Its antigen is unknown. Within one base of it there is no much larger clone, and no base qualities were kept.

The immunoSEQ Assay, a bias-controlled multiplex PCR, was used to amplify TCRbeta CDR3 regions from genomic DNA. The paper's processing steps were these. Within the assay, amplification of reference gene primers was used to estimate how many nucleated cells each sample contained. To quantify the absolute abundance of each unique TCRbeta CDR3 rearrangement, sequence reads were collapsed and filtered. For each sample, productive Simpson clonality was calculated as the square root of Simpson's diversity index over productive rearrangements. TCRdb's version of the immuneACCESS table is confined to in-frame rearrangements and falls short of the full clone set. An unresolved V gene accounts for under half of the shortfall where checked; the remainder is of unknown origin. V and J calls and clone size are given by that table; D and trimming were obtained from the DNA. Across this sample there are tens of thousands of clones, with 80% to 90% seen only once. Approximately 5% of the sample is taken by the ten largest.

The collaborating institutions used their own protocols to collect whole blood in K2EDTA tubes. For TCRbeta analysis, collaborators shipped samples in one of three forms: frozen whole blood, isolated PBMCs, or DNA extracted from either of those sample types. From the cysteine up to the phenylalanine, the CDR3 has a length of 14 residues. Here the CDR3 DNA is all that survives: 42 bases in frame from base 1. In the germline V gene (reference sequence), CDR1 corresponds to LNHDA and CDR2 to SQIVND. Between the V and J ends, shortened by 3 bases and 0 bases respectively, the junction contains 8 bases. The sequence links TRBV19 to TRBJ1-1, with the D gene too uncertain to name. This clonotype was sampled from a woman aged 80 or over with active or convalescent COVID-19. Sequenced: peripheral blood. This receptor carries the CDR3 CASSIRNMNTEAFF. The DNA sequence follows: TGTGCCAGTAGTATCAGAAACATGAACACTGAAGCTTTCTTT.